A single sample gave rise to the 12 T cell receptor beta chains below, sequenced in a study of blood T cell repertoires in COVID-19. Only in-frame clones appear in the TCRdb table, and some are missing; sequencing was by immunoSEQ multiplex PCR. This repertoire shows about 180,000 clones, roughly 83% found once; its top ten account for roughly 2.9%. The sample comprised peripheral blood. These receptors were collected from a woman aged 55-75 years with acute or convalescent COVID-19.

The CDR3 DNA sequence: TGTGCCAGCAGCAAAGGTCCCGGTGGGCGGGGGACCTACAATGAGCAGTTCTTC. This codes for CASSKGPGGRGTYNEQFF. V usage is TRBV21-1 and J usage is TRBJ2-1; the DNA was not used to check the table's D call, TRBD2. TRBV21-1 is annotated as a pseudogene. The CDR3 consists of 18 residues.

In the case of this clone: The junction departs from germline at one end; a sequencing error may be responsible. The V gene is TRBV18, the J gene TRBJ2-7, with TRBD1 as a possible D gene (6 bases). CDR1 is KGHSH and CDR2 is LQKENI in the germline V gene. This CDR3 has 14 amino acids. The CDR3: CASSFGTSSYGQYF. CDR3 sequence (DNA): TGTGCCAGCTCATTTGGGACAAGCTCCTACGGGCAGTACTTC. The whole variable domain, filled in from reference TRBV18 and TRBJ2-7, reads NAGVMQNPRHLVRRRGQEARLRCSPMKGHSHVYWYRQLPEEGLKFMVYLQKENIIDESGMPKERFSAEFPKEGPSILRIQQVVRGDSAAYFCASSFGTSSYGQYFGPGTRLTVT.

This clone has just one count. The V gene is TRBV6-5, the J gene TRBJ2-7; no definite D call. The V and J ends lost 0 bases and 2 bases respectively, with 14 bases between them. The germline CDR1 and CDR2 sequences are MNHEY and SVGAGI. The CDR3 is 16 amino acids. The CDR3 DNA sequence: TGTGCCAGCAGTTACTCGACCTACGGCCTAGCCTACGAGCAGTACTTC. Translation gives CASSYSTYGLAYEQYF.

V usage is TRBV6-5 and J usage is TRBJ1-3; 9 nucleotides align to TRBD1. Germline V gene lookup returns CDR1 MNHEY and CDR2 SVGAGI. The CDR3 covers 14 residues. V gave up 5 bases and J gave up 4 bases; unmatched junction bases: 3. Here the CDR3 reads CASSPDRGGNTIYF. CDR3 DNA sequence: TGTGCCAGCAGTCCGGACAGGGGAGGAAACACCATATATTTT.

In nucleotides, the CDR3 is TGCGCCAGCAGAGCGGGCCCCGAGCAGTACTTC. It yields the protein CASRAGPEQYF. This rearrangement joins TRBV10-2 to TRBJ2-7; D might be TRBD2 (6 bases). The V and J ends lost 6 bases and 6 bases respectively, with 9 bases between them. Germline V gene data show CDR1 as WSHSY and CDR2 as SAAADI. The CDR3 runs 11 residues.

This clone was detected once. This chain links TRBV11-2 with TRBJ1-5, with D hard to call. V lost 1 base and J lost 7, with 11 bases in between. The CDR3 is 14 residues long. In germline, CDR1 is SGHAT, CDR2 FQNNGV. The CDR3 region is CASSLVRNVQPQHF. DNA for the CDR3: TGTGCCAGCAGCTTAGTTAGAAACGTGCAGCCCCAGCATTTT.

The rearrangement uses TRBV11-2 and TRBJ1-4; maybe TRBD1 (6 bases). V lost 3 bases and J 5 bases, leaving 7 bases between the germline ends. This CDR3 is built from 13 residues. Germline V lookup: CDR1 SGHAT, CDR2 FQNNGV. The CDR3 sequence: CASSFQGNEKLFF. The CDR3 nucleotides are TGTGCCAGCAGCTTCCAGGGGAATGAAAAACTGTTTTTT. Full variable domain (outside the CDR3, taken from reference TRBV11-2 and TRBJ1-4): EAGVAQSPRYKIIEKRQSVAFWCNPISGHATLYWYQQILGQGPKLLIQFQNNGVVDDSQLPKDRFSAERLKGVDSTLKIQPAKLEDSAVYLCASSFQGNEKLFFGSGTQLSVL.

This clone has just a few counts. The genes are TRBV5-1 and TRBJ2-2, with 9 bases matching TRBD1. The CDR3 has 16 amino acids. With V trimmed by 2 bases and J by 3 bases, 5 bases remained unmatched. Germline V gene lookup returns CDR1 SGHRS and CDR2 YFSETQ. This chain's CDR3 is CASSFGTGRDTGELFF. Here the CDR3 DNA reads TGCGCCAGCAGCTTTGGGACAGGGCGGGACACCGGGGAGCTGTTTTTT.

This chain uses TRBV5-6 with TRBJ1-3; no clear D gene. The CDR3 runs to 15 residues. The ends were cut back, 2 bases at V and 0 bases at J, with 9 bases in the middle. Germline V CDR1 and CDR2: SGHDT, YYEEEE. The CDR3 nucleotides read TGTGCCAGCAGCTTTCGGACTGTCTCTGGAAACACCATATATTTT. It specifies CASSFRTVSGNTIYF. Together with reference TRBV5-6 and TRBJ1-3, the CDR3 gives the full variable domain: DAGVTQSPTHLIKTRGQQVTLRCSPKSGHDTVSWYQQALGQGPQFIFQYYEEEERQRGNFPDRFSGHQFPNYSSELNVNALLLGDSALYLCASSFRTVSGNTIYFGEGSWLTVV.

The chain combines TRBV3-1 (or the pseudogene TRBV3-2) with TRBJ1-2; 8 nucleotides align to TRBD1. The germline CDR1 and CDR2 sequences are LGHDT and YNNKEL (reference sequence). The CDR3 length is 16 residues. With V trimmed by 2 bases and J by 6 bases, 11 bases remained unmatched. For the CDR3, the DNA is TGTGCCAGCAGCCAACTATTGAACAGGGGGAGGGATGGCTACACCTTC. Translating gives CASSQLLNRGRDGYTF.

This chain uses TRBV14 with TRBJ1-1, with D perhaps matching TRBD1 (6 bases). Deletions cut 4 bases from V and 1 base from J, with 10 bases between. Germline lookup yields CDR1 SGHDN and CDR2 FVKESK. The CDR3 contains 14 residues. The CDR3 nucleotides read TGTGCCAGCAGCCTCCAGGGGAGGAACACTGAAGCTTTCTTT. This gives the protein CASSLQGRNTEAFF.

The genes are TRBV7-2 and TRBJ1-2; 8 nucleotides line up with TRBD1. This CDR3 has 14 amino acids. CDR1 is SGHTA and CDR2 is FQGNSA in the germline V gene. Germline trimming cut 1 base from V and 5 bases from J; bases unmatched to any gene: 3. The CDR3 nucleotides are TGTGCCAGCAGCTTAGGTCAGGGGGCTTATGGCTACACCTTC. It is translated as CASSLGQGAYGYTF.